This TCR beta chain was sequenced for a study of beta chain features in type 1 diabetes. The isolated RNA, all of it, was reverse transcribed, so expressed TCRB transcripts were what got sequenced. The table came from immunoSEQ multiplex PCR; TCRdb's copy has only in-frame clones and leaves some out. The sample lists about 150,000 clones, over 8.5% occurring once. Overall study results and limits: Overrepresentation of cells with high TCR expression could result from cDNA sequencing. Significant though moderate, a shortening of TCRB CDR3s appeared in all four CD4+ subsets of Type 1 diabetes patients.

Details on this clone: Its antigen is unknown.

Germline lookup yields CDR1 SGDLS and CDR2 YYNGEE. V lost 0 bases to trimming and J lost 2 bases; unmatched junction nucleotides: 6. The length of the CDR3 is 16 residues. The V call is TRBV9, the J call TRBJ2-3; 7 bases align to TRBD2. Input material: central memory CD4+ T cells from blood. The TCR was taken from a man aged 18 to 29 in good health. In DNA form, the CDR3 reads TGTGCCAGCAGCGTAGCGGGGAGGGGACCCACAGATACGCAGTATTTT. It yields the protein CASSVAGRGPTDTQYF. Combining the CDR3 with reference TRBV9 and TRBJ2-3 gives the whole variable domain DSGVTQTPKHLITATGQRVTLRCSPRSGDLSVYWYQQSLDQGLQFLIQYYNGEERAKGNILERFSAQQFPDLHSELNLSSLELGDSALYFCASSVAGRGPTDTQYFGPGTRLTVL.